The 7 T cell receptor beta chains below all came from one sample that was sequenced in a study of blood T cell repertoires in COVID-19. Produced via immunoSEQ multiplex PCR; TCRdb's table is partial and in-frame only. The sample holds roughly 380,000 clones, 85% seen once. The sample taken for sequencing was peripheral blood. The receptor set was obtained from a woman aged 18-29 years with acute or convalescent COVID-19.

Regarding this clone: Other DNA variants within this sample encode the same CDR3. The CDR3 region is CASSSPRGYGYTF. CDR3 nucleotides: TGTGCCAGCAGTTCCCCCCGGGGGTATGGCTACACCTTC. The rearrangement uses TRBV28 and TRBJ1-2, with D possibly TRBD1 on 5 matching bases. The CDR3 length is 13 residues. Per germline, CDR1 MDHEN and CDR2 SYDVKM. Trimming took off 4 bases at V and 5 bases at J, with 11 bases between the two ends.

The chain combines TRBV5-1 with TRBJ1-4; D gene uncertain. This CDR3 contains 15 residues. Trimming stripped 4 bases from V and 8 bases from J, with 18 bases between. Germline V CDR1 and CDR2: SGHRS, YFSETQ. This CDR3 reads CASSPVEGGREKLFF. The CDR3 DNA is TGCGCCAGCAGCCCCGTAGAGGGAGGAAGAGAAAAACTGTTTTTT.

The rearrangement links TRBV6-2 or TRBV6-3 to TRBJ1-5; possibly TRBD1 for D (6 bases). V lost 2 bases and J 6 bases, leaving 14 bases between the germline ends. This CDR3 has 15 residues. The germline V gene has CDR1 MNHEY and CDR2 SVGEGT. DNA of the CDR3: TGTGCCAGCAGTTACACGTCAGGGGTCGGTCAGCCCCAGCATTTT. It yields the protein CASSYTSGVGQPQHF.

DNA of the CDR3: TGTGCCAGCAGCCCATCTCAGGGATCTAACTATGGCTACACCTTC. Translation: CASSPSQGSNYGYTF. The chain recombines TRBV7-3 with TRBJ1-2; the D gene is possibly TRBD1 (5 bases). The CDR3 runs to 15 residues. The ends were cut back, 5 bases at V and 0 bases at J, with 13 bases in the middle. From germline, CDR1 is SGHTA and CDR2 FQGTGA.

The V and J genes are TRBV11-2 and TRBJ2-1; 8 bases map to TRBD2. The V gene end was trimmed by 0 bases and the J gene end by 16 bases; junction bases not matched to a gene: 11. This CDR3 region has 14 residues. CDR1 SGHAT and CDR2 FQNNGV come from the germline V gene. Here the CDR3 DNA reads TGTGCCAGCAGCTTAGACCTAGCGGGTGGTCTATCTTTCTTC. Translated, it gives CASSLDLAGGLSFF.

For the CDR3, the DNA is TGCGCCAGCAGCCAAGACATGCTCGCACCGAGGGATGATACGCAGTATTTT. This codes for CASSQDMLAPRDDTQYF. J is TRBJ2-3 and V is TRBV4-1; the D gene is possibly TRBD2 (5 bases). Trimming left V 0 bases short and J 6 bases short, with 19 bases between. CDR3 length: 17 residues. CDR1 is MGHRA, CDR2 YSYEKL, per germline.

This clone was seen just once. This chain links TRBV7-9 with TRBJ2-1, with 8 nucleotides matching TRBD2. The germline CDR1 and CDR2 sequences are SEHNR and FQNEAQ (reference sequence). The length of the CDR3 is 16 residues. V dropped 0 bases and J dropped 7; count of bases not matched to a gene: 8. The CDR3 DNA sequence: TGTGCCAGCAGCTTAGCAGCAGCGGGAGTACCGAATGAGCAGTTCTTC. Its translation is CASSLAAAGVPNEQFF.